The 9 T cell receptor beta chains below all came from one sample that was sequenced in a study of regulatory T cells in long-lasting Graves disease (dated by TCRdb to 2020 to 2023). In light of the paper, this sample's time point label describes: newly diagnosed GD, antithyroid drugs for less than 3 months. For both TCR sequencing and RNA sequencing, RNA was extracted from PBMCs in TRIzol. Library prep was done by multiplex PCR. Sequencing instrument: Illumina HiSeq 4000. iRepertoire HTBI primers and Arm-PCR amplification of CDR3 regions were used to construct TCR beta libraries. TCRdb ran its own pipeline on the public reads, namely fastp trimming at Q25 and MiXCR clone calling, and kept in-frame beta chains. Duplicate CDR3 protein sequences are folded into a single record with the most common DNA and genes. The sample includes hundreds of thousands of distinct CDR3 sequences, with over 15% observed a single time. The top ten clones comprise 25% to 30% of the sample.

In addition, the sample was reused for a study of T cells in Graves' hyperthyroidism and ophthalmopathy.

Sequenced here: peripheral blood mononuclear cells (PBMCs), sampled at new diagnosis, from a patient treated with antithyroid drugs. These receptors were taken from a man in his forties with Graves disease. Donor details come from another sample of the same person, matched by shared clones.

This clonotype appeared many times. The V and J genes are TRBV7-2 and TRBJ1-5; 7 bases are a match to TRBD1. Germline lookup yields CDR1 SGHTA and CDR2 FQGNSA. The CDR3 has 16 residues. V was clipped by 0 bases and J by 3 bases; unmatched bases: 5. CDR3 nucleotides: TGTGCCAGCAGCTTAGCCGCGACAGGGATCAATCAGCCCCAGCATTTT. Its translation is CASSLAATGINQPQHF. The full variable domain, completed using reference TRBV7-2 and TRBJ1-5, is GAGVSQSPSNKVTEKGKDVELRCDPISGHTALYWYRQSLGQGLEFLIYFQGNSAPDKSGLPSDRFSAERTGGSVSTLTIQRTQQEDSAVYLCASSLAATGINQPQHFGDGTRLSIL.

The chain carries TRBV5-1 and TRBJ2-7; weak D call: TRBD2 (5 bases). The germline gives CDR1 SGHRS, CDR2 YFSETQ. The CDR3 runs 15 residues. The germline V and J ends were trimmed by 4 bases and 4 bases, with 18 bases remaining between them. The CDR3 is CASSLGGVSNYEQYF. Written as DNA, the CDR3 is TGCGCCAGCAGCCTAGGAGGCGTATCAAATTACGAGCAGTACTTC.

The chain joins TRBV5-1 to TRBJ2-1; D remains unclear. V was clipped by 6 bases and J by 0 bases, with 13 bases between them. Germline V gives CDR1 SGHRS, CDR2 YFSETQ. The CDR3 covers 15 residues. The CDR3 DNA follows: TGCGCCAGCACCCCTATCCCACGCTCCTACAATGAGCAGTTCTTC. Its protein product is CASTPIPRSYNEQFF.

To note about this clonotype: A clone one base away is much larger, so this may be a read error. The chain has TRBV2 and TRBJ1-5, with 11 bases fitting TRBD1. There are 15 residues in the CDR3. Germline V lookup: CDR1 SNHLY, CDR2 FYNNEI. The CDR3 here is CASRDRGLSNQLQHF. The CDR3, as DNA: TGTGCCAGCAGGGACAGGGGGCTGAGCAATCAGCTCCAGCATTTT.

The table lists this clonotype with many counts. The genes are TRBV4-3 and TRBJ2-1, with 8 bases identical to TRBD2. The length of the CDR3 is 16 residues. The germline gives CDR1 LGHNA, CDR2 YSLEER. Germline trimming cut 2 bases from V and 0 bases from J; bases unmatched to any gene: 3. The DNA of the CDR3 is TGCGCCAGCAGCCAACCGGGACTAGGCTCCTACAATGAGCAGTTCTTC. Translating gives CASSQPGLGSYNEQFF.

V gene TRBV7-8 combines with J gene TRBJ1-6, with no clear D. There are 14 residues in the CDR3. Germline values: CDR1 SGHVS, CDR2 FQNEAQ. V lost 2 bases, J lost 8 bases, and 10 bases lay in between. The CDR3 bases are TGTGCCAGCAGCTTACCTGGGGTACATTCACCCCTCCACTTT. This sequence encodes CASSLPGVHSPLHF.

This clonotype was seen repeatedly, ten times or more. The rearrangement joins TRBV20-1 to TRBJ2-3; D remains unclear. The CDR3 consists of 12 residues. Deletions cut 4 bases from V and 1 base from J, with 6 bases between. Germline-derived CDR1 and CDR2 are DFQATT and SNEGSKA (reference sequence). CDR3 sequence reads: CSAIGGTDTQYF. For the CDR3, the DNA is TGCAGTGCTATTGGCGGCACAGATACGCAGTATTTT.

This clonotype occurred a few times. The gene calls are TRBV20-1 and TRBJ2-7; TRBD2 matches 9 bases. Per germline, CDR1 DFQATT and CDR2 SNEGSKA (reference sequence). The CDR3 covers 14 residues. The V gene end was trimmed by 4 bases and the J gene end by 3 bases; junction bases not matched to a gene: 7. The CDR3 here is CSATWTAGGYEQYF. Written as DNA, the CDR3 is TGCAGTGCTACCTGGACAGCGGGGGGCTACGAGCAGTACTTC.

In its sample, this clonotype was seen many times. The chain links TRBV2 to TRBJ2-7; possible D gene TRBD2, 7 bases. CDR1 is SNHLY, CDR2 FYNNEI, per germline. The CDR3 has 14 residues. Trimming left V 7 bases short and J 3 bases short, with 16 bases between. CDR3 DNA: TGTGCCAGCACCCAAGGGGGGGGAAACTACGAGCAGTACTTC. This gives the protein CASTQGGGNYEQYF. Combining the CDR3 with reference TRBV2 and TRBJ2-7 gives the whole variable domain EPEVTQTPSHQVTQMGQEVILRCVPISNHLYFYWYRQILGQKVEFLVSFYNNEISEKSEIFDDQFSVERPDGSNFTLKIRSTKLEDSAMYFCASTQGGGNYEQYFGPGTRLTVT.